The present entry profiles one T cell receptor (beta chain) with its context. The target antigen is unknown. Repertoires were generated with immunoSEQ multiplex PCR, while TCRdb's copy carries only in-frame clones and drops some. The repertoire holds approximately 1.1 million clones, with around 78% as singletons. The data were obtained in a study of shared clonotypes between healthy human individuals. Study observations and caveats: For sorted subsets, rarefaction showed incomplete sequencing despite large depth. A limitation of the genetic and exposure-history diversity represented arose from few donors.

A split of CD4+ cells into CD45RA+ naive and CD45RA-negative memory subsets was performed. The CDR3 sequence is 15 residues long. V was cut by 3 bases and J by 5 bases, with 16 bases left in between. Germline loops: CDR1 SGHVS, CDR2 FQNEAQ. The source material was memory CD4+ T cells from PBMCs. The sample's subset: CD45RA-negative fraction. The chain employs TRBV7-8 and TRBJ2-5; D is perhaps TRBD2 (5 bases). This clonotype was sampled from a man aged 18-30 years in good health. Some clones in this sample may be carry-over from other donors' samples. The CDR3: CASSFVGALRETQYF. In DNA form, the CDR3 reads TGTGCCAGCAGCTTCGTGGGAGCCCTCAGGGAGACCCAGTACTTC. The variable domain in full, with the rest retrieved from reference TRBV7-8 and TRBJ2-5, is GAGVSQSPRYKVAKRGQDVALRCDPISGHVSLFWYQQALGQGPEFLTYFQNEAQLDKSGLPSDRFFAERPEGSVSTLKIQRTQQEDSAVYLCASSFVGALRETQYFGPGTRLLVL.